The following is a T cell receptor (beta chain) sequence with its context. This entry is derived from a study of CD8 T cells in Susac syndrome. Across the whole study: Within the sequenced group of Susac syndrome patients, five or six showed active disease and 8 or 9 were in remission. When blood was collected, patients with Susac syndrome were therapy-naive, were taking corticosteroids, or were receiving intravenous immunoglobulin alone.

The CDR3 runs to 16 residues. In germline, CDR1 is SGDLS, CDR2 YYNGEE. Trimming pared 3 bases from V and 2 bases from J, leaving 16 bases between. Patients with Susac syndrome fulfilled recently defined diagnostic criteria for definite or probable disease. Random-hexamer reverse transcription was applied to about 0.5 to 1 ug RNA. Multiplex PCR with immunoSEQ amplified the TCR beta CDR3 across 54 Vbeta and 13 Jbeta. MiXCR, applied by TCRdb to the immunoSEQ multiplex PCR reads, yields one record per CDR3 protein. The sample lists about 180,000 distinct CDR3 sequences, 90% to 95% occurring once. The chain combines TRBV9 with TRBJ2-3; possibly TRBD2 for D (6 bases). This TCR was recovered from a human donor with Susac syndrome. The sequenced sample consisted of CD4+ T cells from PBMCs. CDR3 region: CASSALSGYYTDTQYF. CDR3 DNA sequence: TGTGCCAGCAGCGCCCTTAGCGGATACTACACAGATACGCAGTATTTT. The variable domain in full, with the rest retrieved from reference TRBV9 and TRBJ2-3, is DSGVTQTPKHLITATGQRVTLRCSPRSGDLSVYWYQQSLDQGLQFLIQYYNGEERAKGNILERFSAQQFPDLHSELNLSSLELGDSALYFCASSALSGYYTDTQYFGPGTRLTVL.